The entry below describes one TCR beta chain. This entry is derived from a study of control samples from healthy donors and cancer patients. The repertoire was sequenced with immunoSEQ multiplex PCR; TCRdb's copy has only in-frame clones and lacks some. The sample has some 130,000 clones; 75% to 95% are singletons. Per germline, CDR1 MGHDK and CDR2 SYGVNS. Trimming cost V 4 bases and J 5 bases; bases outside gene matches: 7. This CDR3 contains 14 residues. The sample consisted of blood. This TCR derives from a man aged 35 to 55 in good health. The chain carries TRBV25-1 and TRBJ2-7; 8 positions agree with TRBD2. CDR3 DNA sequence: TGTGCCAGCAGTGCGGGGGGGACCGTCCACGAGCAGTACTTC. Translating it yields CASSAGGTVHEQYF.